This TCR beta chain was profiled in a study of T-cell reconstitution after alpha-beta-depleted transplantation in children. Preparation of the TCRbeta library was carried out with unique molecular identifiers. Each CDR3 protein is one row after TCRdb ran MiXCR on the PCR reads. Here the sample spans 300,000 to 400,000 distinct CDR3 sequences, 16% being singletons. Trimming stripped 4 bases from V and 6 bases from J, with 10 bases between. Per germline, CDR1 MNHNY and CDR2 SVGAGI (reference sequence). The CDR3 covers 13 residues. Regarding the study as a whole: Alpha-beta T cells about two months after transplant reportedly derived from several hundred expanded graft clones. By one year post-transplant, T-cell counts and diversity largely arose from T cells that were newly produced. The high TCRbeta diversity at day 60 in some patients came from surviving recipient T cells and thymic progenitors.

Only a few counts were recorded for this clonotype. Its antigen is currently unknown. The sequence was collected from a male patient between 2 and 9 years old who had a stem cell transplant for acute lymphoblastic leukemia, so the T cells may come from the graft donor. The sample here was PBMCs, mostly from graft donor cells, taken 360 days after TCRalphabeta/CD19-depleted stem cell transplant. The rearrangement joins TRBV6-6 to TRBJ2-1; weak D call: TRBD2 (5 bases). The DNA of the CDR3 is TGTGCCAGCAGTTCGGTTACTAGCAATGAGCAGTTCTTC. Residues: CASSSVTSNEQFF.